The next 21 T cell receptor beta chains were all read from a single sample in a study of T cells and copy number aberrations in small-cell lung cancer. Sequenced by immunoSEQ multiplex PCR; TCRdb stores in-frame clones only, minus some. The sample records more than 1,500 clones, about 80% being singletons. The specimen sequenced was normal tissue next to the tumor. The receptors shown here come from a man between 60 and 70 years old with small cell lung cancer.

This rearrangement joins TRBV27 to TRBJ1-1, with TRBD1 matching 7 bases. CDR3 length equals 15 residues. Per germline, CDR1 MNHEY and CDR2 SMNVEV (reference sequence). Trimming cost V 2 bases and J 4 bases; bases outside gene matches: 7. CDR3 sequence: CASSLSPNRGTEAFF. CDR3 sequence (DNA): TGTGCCAGCAGTTTAAGCCCAAACAGGGGCACTGAAGCTTTCTTT.

The genes are TRBV7-9 and TRBJ2-3; 11 positions agree with TRBD2. The CDR3 contains 17 residues. Germline lookup yields CDR1 SEHNR and CDR2 FQNEAQ (reference sequence). J gave up 1 base and V 5 bases, and 8 bases lay outside the gene matches. The CDR3 DNA sequence: TGTGCCAGCAGCCCCAAACCGGGACTAGCGGGCACAGATACGCAGTATTTT. Translated, it gives CASSPKPGLAGTDTQYF.

The chain employs TRBV20-1 and TRBJ2-3; 8 positions agree with TRBD2. The CDR3 totals 11 residues. In germline, CDR1 is DFQATT, CDR2 SNEGSKA (reference sequence). The chain's CDR3 is CSTGTRDTQYF. Here the CDR3 DNA reads TGCAGCACCGGGACTAGAGATACGCAGTATTTT.

As DNA, the CDR3 is TGCAGCGTTGAAGATGGGGCTAGCGGGGGGGCAGATACGCAGTATTTT. Its protein product is CSVEDGASGGADTQYF. V gene TRBV29-1 combines with J gene TRBJ2-3, with TRBD2 matching over 12 bases. The V segment lost 0 bases and the J segment 4 bases; nucleotides outside the gene matches: 5. Germline CDR1 is SQVTM and CDR2 is ANQGSEA. The CDR3 covers 16 residues.

The chain combines TRBV11-2 with TRBJ2-3, with 7 bases lining up with TRBD2. V lost 4 bases to trimming and J lost 5 bases; unmatched junction nucleotides: 6. Germline CDR1 is SGHAT and CDR2 is FQNNGV. The CDR3 is 14 amino acids. The CDR3 is CASSSTGGVDTQYF. The CDR3 DNA reads TGTGCCAGCAGCTCGACGGGAGGAGTAGATACGCAGTATTTT.

The gene calls are TRBV15 and TRBJ2-1; D possibly uses TRBD1 or TRBD2 (5 bases each). V lost 0 bases and J lost 13, with 16 bases in between. The germline gives CDR1 LNHNV, CDR2 YYDKDF (reference sequence). The CDR3 sequence is 14 residues long. The CDR3 protein is CATSRDRSRGPQFF. In DNA form, the CDR3 reads TGTGCCACCAGCAGAGATCGGTCTAGGGGACCCCAGTTCTTC.

The rearrangement links TRBV4-1 to TRBJ2-3; TRBD2 aligns across 10 bases. The CDR3 consists of 16 residues. Per germline, CDR1 MGHRA and CDR2 YSYEKL. V lost 1 base, J lost 0 bases, and 1 base stayed unmatched. CDR3 DNA sequence: TGCGCCAGCAGCCAAGCTAGCGGGGGAAGCACAGATACGCAGTATTTT. This encodes CASSQASGGSTDTQYF.

The chain has TRBV10-1 and TRBJ1-5, with D hard to call. There are 13 residues in the CDR3. Looked up from germline, CDR1 is WNHNN and CDR2 is SYGVQD (reference sequence). Between the trimmed V and J ends, which lost 4 bases and 4 bases, there was a span of 8 bases. The CDR3 nucleotides are TGCGCCAGCAGTGTCGCGGGTAATCAGCCCCAGCATTTT. This encodes CASSVAGNQPQHF.

This clone was recorded once. The chain links TRBV19 to TRBJ1-2, with D maybe TRBD1 (5 bases). The CDR3 contains 15 residues. Trimming cost V 3 bases and J 3 bases, with 14 bases left between them. CDR1 and CDR2 (germline): LNHDA, SQIVND (reference sequence). CDR3 nucleotides: TGTGCCAGTAGTATGTGGCAGGGCTTCGACTATGGCTACACCTTC. It encodes CASSMWQGFDYGYTF.

This clone was found once. CDR3 DNA: TGTGCCAGCAGTGGGACAGGGGGATATAGCAATCAGCCCCAGCATTTT. Translating gives CASSGTGGYSNQPQHF. J is TRBJ1-5 and V is TRBV2; 10 nucleotides align to TRBD1. CDR3 length: 16 residues. Trimming took 4 bases from V and 0 from J; bases not matched to a gene: 3. Germline V gene sequence: CDR1 SNHLY, CDR2 FYNNEI. Drawing the rest from reference TRBV2 and TRBJ1-5, the complete variable domain is EPEVTQTPSHQVTQMGQEVILRCVPISNHLYFYWYRQILGQKVEFLVSFYNNEISEKSEIFDDQFSVERPDGSNFTLKIRSTKLEDSAMYFCASSGTGGYSNQPQHFGDGTRLSIL.

This clone occurred once. The chain recombines TRBV10-2 with TRBJ2-3; 8 nucleotides agree with TRBD2. V shed 0 bases, J shed 0 bases, and the junction held 2 bases outside the gene matches. Germline-derived CDR1 and CDR2 are WSHSY and SAAADI. The CDR3 loop spans 16 amino acids. DNA of the CDR3: TGCGCCAGCAGTGAGTCGGCTAGCGGGAGCACAGATACGCAGTATTTT. Amino acid sequence: CASSESASGSTDTQYF.

The CDR3, as DNA: TGCGCCAGCAGCTTGATGGCGGATAACACTGAAGCTTTCTTT. It codes for CASSLMADNTEAFF. The chain recombines TRBV5-1 with TRBJ1-1; D remains ambiguous. The CDR3 contains 14 residues. The V and J ends lost 1 base and 2 bases respectively, with 9 bases between them. Germline values: CDR1 SGHRS, CDR2 YFSETQ.

The V call is TRBV19, the J call TRBJ1-2; D is undetermined. Trimming removed 7 bases at V and 1 base at J, with 10 bases between. CDR1 is LNHDA and CDR2 is SQIVND in the germline V gene (reference sequence). This CDR3 region has 13 residues. Here the CDR3 DNA reads TGTGCCAGTACCCCTGAGCTTAACTATGGCTACACCTTC. Amino acids: CASTPELNYGYTF.

The genes are TRBV5-5 and TRBJ1-6, with a weak D call TRBD1 (6 bases). Germline V gene lookup returns CDR1 SGHKS and CDR2 YYEKEE (reference sequence). Trimming took 5 bases from V and 10 from J, leaving 19 bases between them. The CDR3 has 15 amino acids. CDR3 bases: TGTGCCAGCAGGCCGGGTGAGGGGGACTGGTCACCCCTCCACTTT. It specifies CASRPGEGDWSPLHF.

The V call is TRBV9, the J call TRBJ2-5, with 11 bases identical to TRBD2. V shed 3 bases, J shed 5 bases, and the junction held 9 bases outside the gene matches. This CDR3 is 16 amino acids long. Germline CDR1 and CDR2: SGDLS and YYNGEE. This CDR3 is CASSGELAGGGETQYF. The CDR3 DNA sequence: TGTGCCAGCAGCGGGGAGCTAGCGGGGGGCGGGGAGACCCAGTACTTC.

V gene TRBV7-8 combines with J gene TRBJ2-1, with 14 positions matching TRBD2. The CDR3 loop spans 15 amino acids. Germline CDR1 is SGHVS and CDR2 is FQNEAQ. After removal of 6 bases from V and 5 bases from J, the junction contained 3 bases not matched to a gene. CDR3 coding DNA: TGTGCCAGCAGGAGACTAGCGGGGGGGAACAATGAGCAGTTCTTC. Translating gives CASRRLAGGNNEQFF.

The chain links TRBV19 to TRBJ2-7, with TRBD2 identical over 10 bases. Germline V gene sequence: CDR1 LNHDA, CDR2 SQIVND (reference sequence). This CDR3 has 16 amino acids. Trimming at V came to 4 bases and at J to 0 bases, leaving 6 bases not matched to a gene. In nucleotides, the CDR3 is TGTGCCAGTAGTAAGAGAAGCGGGGGGGACTCCTACGAGCAGTACTTC. As protein: CASSKRSGGDSYEQYF.

The genes are TRBV28 and TRBJ1-3, with D possibly matching TRBD1 (6 bases). The V end was cut by 4 bases, the J end by 4 bases, with 17 bases between. Germline CDR1 reads MDHEN; CDR2 reads SYDVKM. The length of the CDR3 is 16 residues. The CDR3 nucleotides are TGTGCCAGCAGTTCCGCAGGGGTTCGCTCAGGAAACACCATATATTTT. Amino acid sequence: CASSSAGVRSGNTIYF.

In nucleotides, the CDR3 is TGTGCCAGCAGTGAGGGGCGGTCAAGCAATCAGCCCCAGCATTTT. Its protein product is CASSEGRSSNQPQHF. This chain joins TRBV2 and TRBJ1-5; tentative D call: TRBD1 (5 bases). The CDR3 runs 15 residues. Germline V gives CDR1 SNHLY, CDR2 FYNNEI. Trimming took 3 bases from V and 1 from J, leaving 10 bases between them.

This clone turned up a few times. Written as DNA, the CDR3 is TGTGCCAGCAGTCTCACAGGGGGCACTGAAGCTTTCTTT. It specifies CASSLTGGTEAFF. V gene TRBV28 combines with J gene TRBJ1-1, with 8 bases fitting TRBD1. CDR1 is MDHEN, CDR2 SYDVKM, per germline. J gave up 4 bases and V 5 bases, and 3 bases lay outside the gene matches. The CDR3 covers 13 residues.

This rearrangement joins TRBV7-9 to TRBJ2-5; D possibly matches TRBD1 or TRBD2 (5 bases each). Looked up from germline, CDR1 is SEHNR and CDR2 is FQNEAQ (reference sequence). The CDR3 spans 16 residues. Trimming removed 5 bases at V and 1 base at J, with 17 bases between. CDR3 loop: CASSPPEGLSQETQYF. As DNA, the CDR3 is TGTGCCAGCAGCCCCCCTGAGGGGTTGAGCCAAGAGACCCAGTACTTC.